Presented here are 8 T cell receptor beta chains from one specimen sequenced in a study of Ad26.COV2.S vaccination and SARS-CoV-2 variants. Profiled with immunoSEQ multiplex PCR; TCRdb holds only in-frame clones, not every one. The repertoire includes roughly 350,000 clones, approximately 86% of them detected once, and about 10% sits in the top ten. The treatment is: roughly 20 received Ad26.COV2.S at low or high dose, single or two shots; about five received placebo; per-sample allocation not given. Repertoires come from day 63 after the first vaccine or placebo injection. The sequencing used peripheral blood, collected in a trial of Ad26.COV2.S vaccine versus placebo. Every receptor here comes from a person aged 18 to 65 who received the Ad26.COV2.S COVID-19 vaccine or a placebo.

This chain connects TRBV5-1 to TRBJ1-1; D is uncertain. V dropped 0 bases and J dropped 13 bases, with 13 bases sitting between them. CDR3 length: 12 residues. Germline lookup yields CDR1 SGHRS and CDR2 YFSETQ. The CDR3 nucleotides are TGCGCCAGCAGCTTGGTAGGAGATGTGGGTTTCTTT. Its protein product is CASSLVGDVGFF.

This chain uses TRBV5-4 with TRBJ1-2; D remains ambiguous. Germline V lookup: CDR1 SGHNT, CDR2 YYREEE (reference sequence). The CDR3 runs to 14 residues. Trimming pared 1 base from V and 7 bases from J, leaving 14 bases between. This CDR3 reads CASSLLGGSAGYTF. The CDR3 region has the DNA TGTGCCAGCAGCTTGTTAGGAGGAAGTGCTGGCTACACCTTC.

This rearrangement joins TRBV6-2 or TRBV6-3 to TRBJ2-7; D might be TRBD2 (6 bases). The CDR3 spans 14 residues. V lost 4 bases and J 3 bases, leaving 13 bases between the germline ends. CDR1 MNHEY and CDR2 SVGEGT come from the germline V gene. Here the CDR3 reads CASSSTRGDYEQYF. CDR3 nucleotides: TGTGCCAGCAGTTCGACCCGCGGGGACTACGAGCAGTACTTC.

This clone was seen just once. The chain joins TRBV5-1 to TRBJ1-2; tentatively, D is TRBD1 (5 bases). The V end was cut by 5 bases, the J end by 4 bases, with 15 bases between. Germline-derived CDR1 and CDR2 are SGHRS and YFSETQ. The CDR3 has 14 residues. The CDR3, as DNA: TGCGCCAGCAGACCCCCTGACAGTCCCTATGGCTACACCTTC. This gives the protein CASRPPDSPYGYTF. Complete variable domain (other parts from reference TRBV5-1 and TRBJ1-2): KAGVTQTPRYLIKTRGQQVTLSCSPISGHRSVSWYQQTPGQGLQFLFEYFSETQRNKGNFPGRFSGRQFSNSRSEMNVSTLELGDSALYLCASRPPDSPYGYTFGSGTRLTVV.

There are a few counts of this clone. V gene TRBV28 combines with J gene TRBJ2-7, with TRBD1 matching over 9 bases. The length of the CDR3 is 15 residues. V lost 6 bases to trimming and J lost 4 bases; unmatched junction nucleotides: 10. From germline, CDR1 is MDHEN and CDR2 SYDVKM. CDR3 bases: TGTGCCAGCAGACCTAATCGACAGGGGGGTTACGAGCAGTACTTC. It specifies CASRPNRQGGYEQYF.

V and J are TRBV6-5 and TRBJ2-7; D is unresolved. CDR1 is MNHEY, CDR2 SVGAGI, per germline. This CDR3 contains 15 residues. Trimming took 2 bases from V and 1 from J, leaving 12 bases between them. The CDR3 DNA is TGTGCCAGCAGTTACGGTGCCCTTGGGTCCTACGAGCAGTACTTC. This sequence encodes CASSYGALGSYEQYF.

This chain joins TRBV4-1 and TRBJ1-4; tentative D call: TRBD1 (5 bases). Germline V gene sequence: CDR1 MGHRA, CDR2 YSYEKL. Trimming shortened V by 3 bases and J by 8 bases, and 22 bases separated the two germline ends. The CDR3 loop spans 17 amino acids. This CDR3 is CASSHPGDPRKGEKLFF. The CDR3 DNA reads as TGCGCCAGCAGCCACCCGGGGGACCCGCGAAAAGGGGAAAAACTGTTTTTT.

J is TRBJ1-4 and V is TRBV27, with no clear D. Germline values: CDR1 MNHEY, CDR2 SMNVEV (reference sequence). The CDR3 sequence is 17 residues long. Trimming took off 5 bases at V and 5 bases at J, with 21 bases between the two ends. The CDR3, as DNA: TGTGCCAGCAGTCCCTGGGGTGTTTGGGAAGAAAATGAAAAACTGTTTTTT. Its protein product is CASSPWGVWEENEKLFF.